This T cell receptor beta chain was found in a study of sequential checkpoint blockade in melanoma. Study summary: After both sequences, patients received maintenance nivolumab.

Specified treatment: randomized to nivolumab then ipilimumab (arm A) or the reverse (arm B). From thawed PBMCs, live CD3+CD8+ cells negative for CD19 and CD56 were sorted. V shed 3 bases and J 5 bases; nucleotides not matched to a gene: 1. The germline gives CDR1 SGDLS, CDR2 YYNGEE. This CDR3 spans 14 amino acids. Sequencing used immunoSEQ multiplex PCR; TCRdb keeps in-frame clones, though not all of them. The sample includes some 15,000 clones, around 70% of them seen just once. The sample holds a few counts of this clone. The starting material was CD8+ T cells sorted from blood (inferred from file names), obtained from a patient given nivolumab and ipilimumab in sequence. The chain recombines TRBV9 with TRBJ2-1; 11 nucleotides align to TRBD2. This receptor was obtained from a human donor with melanoma. CDR3 DNA sequence: TGTGCCAGCAGCGAGGGACTAGCGGACAATGAGCAGTTCTTC. Protein: CASSEGLADNEQFF.